These T cell receptor beta chains were read from a single sample in a study of T cell changes during pregnancy in multiple sclerosis. The table came from immunoSEQ multiplex PCR; TCRdb's copy has only in-frame clones and leaves some out. The sample records 13,000 or so clones, more than 80% being singletons. The sequenced sample was peripheral blood, obtained in the second trimester of pregnancy. The receptors stem from a female donor in good health, enrolled as a control in a pregnancy study. Each CDR3 is given with its conserved first and last residue. The D gene is left open where the match is weak. The size field is filled for only some rows; it gives once, few, many or a size class.

>-|13|TRBJ1-2|TRBV2|-
CASRGTRMEGYTF
TGTGCCAGCAGGGGCACCCGGATGGAAGGCTACACCTTC
>-|13|TRBJ1-1|TRBV9|few
CASSVTMNTEAFF
TGTGCCAGCAGCGTTACTATGAACACTGAAGCTTTCTTT
>TRBD2|14|TRBJ2-3|TRBV2|-
CASSAREGWDTQYF
TGTGCCAGCAGTGCGCGGGAGGGGTGGGATACGCAGTATTTT
>TRBD2|16|TRBJ2-5|TRBV4-1|-
CASSQDWSGGAGTQYF
TGCGCCAGCAGCCAAGATTGGAGCGGGGGGGCAGGGACCCAGTACTTC
>-|15|TRBJ2-2|TRBV4-2|-
CASSQVEGNTGELFF
TGTGCCAGCAGCCAAGTCGAGGGGAACACCGGGGAGCTGTTTTTT
>-|14|TRBJ1-2|TRBV9|-
CASSPREAGTGYTF
TGTGCCAGCAGCCCCCGGGAGGCAGGGACTGGCTACACCTTC
>-|12|TRBJ2-3|TRBV7-3|-
CASSPQGGTQYF
TGTGCCAGCAGCCCGCAGGGGGGTACGCAGTATTTT
>-|14|TRBJ2-7|TRBV4-3|-
CASSQTRSGYEQYF
TGCGCCAGCAGCCAAACTAGAAGTGGCTACGAGCAGTACTTC
>TRBD1|17|TRBJ1-1|TRBV4-3|-
CASSQDGVGQGNTEAFF
TGCGCCAGCAGCCAAGATGGTGTCGGACAGGGGAACACTGAAGCTTTCTTT
>TRBD1|15|TRBJ1-2|TRBV5-8|-
CASSFSWTGDYGYTF
TGTGCCAGCAGCTTTTCTTGGACAGGAGACTATGGCTACACCTTC
>TRBD1|13|TRBJ1-2|TRBV7-9|-
CASRHDRVLGYTF
TGTGCCAGCAGGCACGACAGGGTCTTAGGCTACACCTTC
>-|14|TRBJ1-1|TRBV7-2|-
CASSWGTLNTEAFF
TGTGCCAGCAGCTGGGGGACACTTAACACTGAAGCTTTCTTT
>TRBD2|15|TRBJ2-2|TRBV25-1|-
CASSEGLANTGELFF
TGTGCCAGCAGTGAGGGACTAGCGAACACCGGGGAGCTGTTTTTT
>-|14|TRBJ1-1|TRBV7-9|-
CASSEGQGIEEAFF
TGTGCCAGCTCCGAGGGGCAGGGGATAGAAGAAGCTTTCTTT
>TRBD2|15|TRBJ2-7|TRBV7-9|-
CASSFSGRAGSEQYF
TGTGCCAGCAGCTTTAGCGGGAGGGCCGGCAGTGAGCAGTACTTC
>-|17|TRBJ2-4|TRBV4-1|-
CASSQLDSQLAKNIQYF
TGCGCCAGCAGCCAACTGGACAGCCAGCTAGCCAAAAACATTCAGTACTTC
>TRBD1|12|TRBJ1-2|TRBV6-5|-
CASRQGVRGYTF
TGTGCCAGCCGACAGGGCGTAAGGGGCTACACCTTC
>-|14|TRBJ2-5|TRBV27|-
CASSFRGYEETQYF
TGTGCCAGCAGTTTTCGCGGGTACGAAGAGACCCAGTACTTC
>-|15|TRBJ1-2|TRBV9|once
CASSVHRDSNYGYTF
TGTGCCAGCAGCGTACATCGCGACAGTAACTATGGCTACACCTTC
>TRBD1|16|TRBJ1-2|TRBV7-2|-
CASSLERDRNDYGYTF
TGTGCCAGCAGCTTAGAACGGGACAGGAATGACTATGGCTACACCTTC
>TRBD1|12|TRBJ1-2|TRBV29-1|-
CSVRQGDYGYTF
TGCAGCGTTCGACAGGGGGACTATGGCTACACCTTC
>TRBD1|16|TRBJ2-7|TRBV9|once
CASSVHGQGAFYEQYF
TGTGCCAGCAGCGTTCACGGACAGGGGGCGTTCTACGAGCAGTACTTC